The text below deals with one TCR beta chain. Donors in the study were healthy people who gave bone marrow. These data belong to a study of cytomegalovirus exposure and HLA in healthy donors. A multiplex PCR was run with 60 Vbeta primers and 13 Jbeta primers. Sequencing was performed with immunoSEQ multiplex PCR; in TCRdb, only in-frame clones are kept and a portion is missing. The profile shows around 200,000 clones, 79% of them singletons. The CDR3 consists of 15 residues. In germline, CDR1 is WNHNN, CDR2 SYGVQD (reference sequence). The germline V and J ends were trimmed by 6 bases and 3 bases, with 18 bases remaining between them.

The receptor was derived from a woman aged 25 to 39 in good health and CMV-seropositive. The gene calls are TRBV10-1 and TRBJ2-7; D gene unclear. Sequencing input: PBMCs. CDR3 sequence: CASRTQSSPIYEQYF. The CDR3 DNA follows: TGCGCCAGCAGAACACAGAGTTCCCCTATCTACGAGCAGTACTTC.